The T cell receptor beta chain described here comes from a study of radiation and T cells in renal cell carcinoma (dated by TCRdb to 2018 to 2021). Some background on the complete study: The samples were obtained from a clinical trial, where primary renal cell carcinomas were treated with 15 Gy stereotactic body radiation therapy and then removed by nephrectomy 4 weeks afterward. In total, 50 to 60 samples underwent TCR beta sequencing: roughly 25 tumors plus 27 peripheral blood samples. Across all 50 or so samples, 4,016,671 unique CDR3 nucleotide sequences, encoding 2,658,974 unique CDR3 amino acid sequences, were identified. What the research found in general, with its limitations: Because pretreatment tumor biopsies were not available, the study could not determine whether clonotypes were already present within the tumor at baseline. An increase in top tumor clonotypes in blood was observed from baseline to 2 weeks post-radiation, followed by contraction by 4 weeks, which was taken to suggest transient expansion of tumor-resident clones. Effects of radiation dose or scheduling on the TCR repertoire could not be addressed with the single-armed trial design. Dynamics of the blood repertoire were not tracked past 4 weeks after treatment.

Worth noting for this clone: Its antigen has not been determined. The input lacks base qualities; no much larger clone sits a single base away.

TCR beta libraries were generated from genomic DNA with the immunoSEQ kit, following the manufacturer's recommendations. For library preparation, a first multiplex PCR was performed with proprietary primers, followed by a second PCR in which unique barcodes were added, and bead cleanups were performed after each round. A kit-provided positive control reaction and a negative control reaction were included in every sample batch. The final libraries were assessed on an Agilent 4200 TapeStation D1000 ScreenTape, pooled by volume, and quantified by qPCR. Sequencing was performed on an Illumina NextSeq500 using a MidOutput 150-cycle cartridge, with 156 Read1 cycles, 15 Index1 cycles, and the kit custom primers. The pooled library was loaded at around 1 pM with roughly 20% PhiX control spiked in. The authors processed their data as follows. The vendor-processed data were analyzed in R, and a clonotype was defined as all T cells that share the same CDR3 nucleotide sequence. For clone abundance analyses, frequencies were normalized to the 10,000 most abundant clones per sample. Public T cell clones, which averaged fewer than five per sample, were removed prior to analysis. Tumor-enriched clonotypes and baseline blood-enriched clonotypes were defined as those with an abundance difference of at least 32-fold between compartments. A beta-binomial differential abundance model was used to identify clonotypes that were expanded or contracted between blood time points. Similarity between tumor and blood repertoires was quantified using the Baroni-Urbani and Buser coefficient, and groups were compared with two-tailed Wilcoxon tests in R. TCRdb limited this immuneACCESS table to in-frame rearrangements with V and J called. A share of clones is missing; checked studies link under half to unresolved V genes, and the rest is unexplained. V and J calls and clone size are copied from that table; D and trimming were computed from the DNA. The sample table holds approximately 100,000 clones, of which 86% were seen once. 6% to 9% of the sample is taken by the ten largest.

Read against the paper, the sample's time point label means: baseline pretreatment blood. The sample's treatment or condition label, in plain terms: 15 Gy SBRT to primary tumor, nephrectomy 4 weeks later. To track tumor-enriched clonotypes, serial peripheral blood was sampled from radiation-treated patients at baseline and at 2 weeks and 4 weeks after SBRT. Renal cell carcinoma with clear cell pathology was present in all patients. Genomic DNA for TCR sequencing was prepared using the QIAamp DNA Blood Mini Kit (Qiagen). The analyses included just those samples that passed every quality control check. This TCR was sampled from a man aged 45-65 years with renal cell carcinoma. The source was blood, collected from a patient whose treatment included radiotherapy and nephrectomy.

The nucleotide sequence is TGTGCCAGCAGCGCTTTTTGGGGGGCAGGTGGGGAAGAGACCCAGTACTTC. Translated, it reads CASSAFWGAGGEETQYF. The chain couples TRBV9 to TRBJ2-5; the D gene is perhaps TRBD1 or TRBD2, as each covers 6 bases. Its CDR3 holds 17 amino acids, cysteine through phenylalanine. Just the 51-base CDR3 DNA is kept, in frame starting at base 1. V drops 3 bases and J drops 3 bases, leaving 21 bases in between. CDR1 SGDLS and CDR2 YYNGEE were looked up in the germline V gene.